This T cell receptor beta chain derives from a study of PD-1 blockade in classical Hodgkin lymphoma. The overall study: Nivolumab was administered to patients intravenously at 3 mg/kg every 2 weeks.

Libraries were prepared by immunoSEQ multiplex PCR; TCRdb keeps only in-frame clonotypes and omits some of them. The sample shows under 75,000 clones, around nine tenths of them seen only once. Autologous stem cell transplantation was followed by relapse in every patient, and brentuximab vedotin exposure varied. In the case of this clone: Its matching antigen is unknown.

Study observations and caveats: Newly diagnosed and completely responding patients shared comparable baseline diversity. Researchers reported that CD4+ TCR diversity, though not CD8+, rose significantly by C4D1. Exclusion covered patients beginning nivolumab under 1 year post-ASCT.

The sequenced sample was peripheral blood mononuclear cells (PBMCs), obtained before the second cycle of nivolumab. The source is a human donor with classical Hodgkin lymphoma.

The CDR3 sequence is CASSGRLAGGHPAGELFF. For the CDR3, the DNA is TGTGCCAGCAGCGGACGACTAGCGGGGGGGCATCCCGCCGGGGAGCTGTTTTTT. V and J are TRBV7-9 and TRBJ2-2; 14 bases match TRBD2. The CDR3 totals 18 residues. The ends lost 5 bases at V and 6 bases at J; junction bases unmatched: 11. Per germline, CDR1 SEHNR and CDR2 FQNEAQ (reference sequence).